This T cell receptor (beta chain) was obtained from a study of T cell responses to AZD1222 COVID-19 vaccine. Study conclusions and caveats: Epitopes outside B.1.351 and B.1.1.7 mutated regions reportedly drew nearly half of spike TCRs. Spike-specific TCR breadth and depth grew following two AZD1222 doses. The peak T cell response came first, and repertoires were sampled only after it.

To note about this clone: Its antigen is not known.

Clones were read by immunoSEQ multiplex PCR, and TCRdb kept only the in-frame ones, dropping some. The sample lists 90,000 to 130,000 clones; roughly nine tenths were seen once. Germline V gene sequence: CDR1 MNHEY, CDR2 SVGAGI. CDR3 size: 15 residues. V was pared by 6 bases and J by 1 base, with 5 bases of the junction left unmatched. The rearrangement uses TRBV6-5 and TRBJ2-1; 8 nucleotides match TRBD1. This clonotype originated in an adult in good health. This specimen consisted of peripheral blood, obtained on day 0 of MenACWY control vaccination. The CDR3 sequence: CASRRTGTSYNEQFF. In DNA, the CDR3 is TGTGCCAGCAGACGGACAGGGACATCCTACAATGAGCAGTTCTTC.